These T cell receptor beta chains were read from a single sample in a study of monozygotic twins with inflammatory bowel disease. No DNA is given; TCRdb re-called the 5' RACE reads and lists each CDR3 protein once. The ten most abundant clones cover less than 2.5% of a sample with approximately 400,000 distinct CDR3 sequences. The sequenced sample consisted of blood. The receptors were gathered from a human donor with ulcerative colitis or Crohn's disease, or a healthy co-twin of an affected twin (not recorded which). Each CDR3 is given with its conserved first and last residue.

v_call	j_call	cdr3_length	cdr3_aa
TRBV10-3	TRBJ2-1	13	CAISELQGNEQFF
TRBV27	TRBJ2-7	17	CASSERQTGTRSYEQYF
TRBV20-1	TRBJ2-2	13	CSAKALDAGELFF
TRBV7-9	TRBJ2-3	14	CAASSGKSTDTQYF
TRBV20-1	TRBJ2-2	13	CSAKTGMAGELFF
TRBV18	TRBJ2-1	15	CASSPSAAVINEQFF
TRBV18	TRBJ1-2	16	CASSLRTGDRSFGYTF
TRBV7-9	TRBJ1-1	12	CASSTGRPEAFF
TRBV27	TRBJ1-5	14	CASSFKDGNQPQHF
TRBV20-1	TRBJ2-7	13	CSARDRISYEQYF
TRBV6-1	TRBJ2-3	15	CASSHRWGRPDTQYF
TRBV28	TRBJ1-4	13	CASSQGFDEKLFF
TRBV20-1	TRBJ2-2	12	CSARGDTGELFF
TRBV6-1	TRBJ1-1	16	CASRRIVFGVRTEAFF
TRBV15	TRBJ2-1	20	CATSRVPGQGTTSAYNEQFF
TRBV4-2	TRBJ1-1	15	CASHQGSGVNTEAFF
TRBV7-8	TRBJ1-2	14	CASSQMGNLYGYTF
TRBV28	TRBJ1-2	15	CASTPLTGGEGGYTF
TRBV7-9	TRBJ2-1	16	CASSLEFGGSGNEQFF
TRBV19	TRBJ2-6	17	CASSIVAALPGANVLTF
TRBV7-2	TRBJ2-7	15	CASSLAGTGGAEQYF
TRBV2	TRBJ1-2	11	CASSERWGYTF
TRBV16	TRBJ2-2	18	CASSPRSRGVANTGELFF
TRBV28	TRBJ1-4	11	CASSLGRSEFF
TRBV18	TRBJ2-5	17	CASSPTGGSRIRETQYF
TRBV4-1	TRBJ2-2	16	CASSQDPGMNTGELFF
TRBV7-3	TRBJ1-1	15	CASSLTHGRGSEAFF
TRBV27	TRBJ2-5	17	CASTRAGGGRWGETQYF
TRBV6-1	TRBJ1-6	17	CASRETDRSSYNSPLHF
TRBV5-1	TRBJ1-2	12	CASTIGDYGYTF
TRBV25-1	TRBJ1-6	14	CASSGQGYNSPLHF
TRBV5-5	TRBJ1-6	18	CASSALYRDRVVGSPLHF
TRBV2	TRBJ1-1	12	CASVTGTTEAFF
TRBV7-9	TRBJ2-2	13	CASPLAATGELFF
TRBV30	TRBJ1-2	16	CAWSIPPSGAYYGYTF
TRBV5-1	TRBJ2-1	14	CASSLRSPGGEQFF
TRBV7-8	TRBJ2-1	15	CASSLDTGSYNEQFF
TRBV4-1	TRBJ2-7	15	CASSQEEREGYEQYF
TRBV27	TRBJ2-3	14	CASSSLTLGDTQYF
TRBV18	TRBJ1-3	16	CASASSGVDSGNTIYF
TRBV20-1	TRBJ1-1	14	CSARRGGPVTEAFF
TRBV4-1	TRBJ2-3	14	CASSHDDWADTQYF
TRBV21-1	TRBJ2-5	17	CASSHKGNRAFQETQYF
TRBV6-5	TRBJ1-2	16	CASSYSKRGAVLYWTF
TRBV7-2	TRBJ1-1	14	CASSLSSSYSEAFF
TRBV20-1	TRBJ2-1	14	CSASSPGDGNEQFF
TRBV12-3/TRBV12-4	TRBJ2-1	12	CASSLAGYEQFF
TRBV28	TRBJ1-2	15	CASSRQGGAGYGYTF
TRBV5-1	TRBJ2-5	15	CASCSGGPYQETQYF
TRBV20-1	TRBJ1-2	11	CSASRGEGYTF
TRBV20-1	TRBJ1-6	12	CSARSSNSPLHF
TRBV5-1	TRBJ2-3	16	CASSLETGGVTDTQYF
TRBV28	TRBJ2-6	15	CASGSGGSGANVLTF
TRBV5-1	TRBJ2-7	13	CASSLGNPYEQYF